These T cell receptor beta chains were read from a single sample in a study of human T cells and chemical hapten exposure. One entry per CDR3 protein results from TCRdb running MiXCR on the RACE reads. The sample lists roughly 97,000 distinct CDR3 sequences, 25% to 30% occurring once. The specimen was whole blood, collected in connection with sensitization to the hapten diphenylcyclopropenone (DPC). Receptor source: a man aged 35-49 years with alopecia areata. Some clones in this sample may be carry-over from other donors' samples. The CDR3 runs from the conserved cysteine through the conserved F or W. Each record gives: J gene, clone size, V gene, D gene, CDR3 length, CDR3 DNA, CDR3 protein. The D gene is left open where the match is weak. The size field is filled for only some rows; it gives once, few, many or a size class.

j_gene: TRBJ2-3; abundance: NA; v_gene: TRBV6-5; d_gene: NA; len: 13; CDR3nt: TGTGCCAGCAGAAAGGGGAGTTCAGATACGCAGTATTTT; CDR3aa: CASRKGSSDTQYF
j_gene: TRBJ1-5; abundance: many; v_gene: TRBV7-2; d_gene: NA; len: 13; CDR3nt: TGTGCCAGCAGCTTAGCTCCGGATCAGCCCCAGCATTTT; CDR3aa: CASSLAPDQPQHF
j_gene: TRBJ1-5; abundance: few; v_gene: TRBV6-5; d_gene: NA; len: 11; CDR3nt: TGTGCCAGCAGCTCGGGACCCATAACGCATTTT; CDR3aa: CASSSGPITHF
j_gene: TRBJ1-2; abundance: few; v_gene: TRBV14; d_gene: NA; len: 14; CDR3nt: TGTGCCAGCAGCCACGAAGGTTTTAACTATGGCTACACCTTC; CDR3aa: CASSHEGFNYGYTF
j_gene: TRBJ2-7; abundance: NA; v_gene: TRBV6-1; d_gene: TRBD2; len: 17; CDR3nt: TGTGCCAGCAGTGAAACGGGAAGCGGGGCTTGGTCCTACGAGCAGTACTTC; CDR3aa: CASSETGSGAWSYEQYF
j_gene: TRBJ2-7; abundance: few; v_gene: TRBV4-3; d_gene: NA; len: 13; CDR3nt: TGCGCCAGCAGCCCCTCCAGGACCTACGAGCAGTACTTC; CDR3aa: CASSPSRTYEQYF
j_gene: TRBJ2-5; abundance: NA; v_gene: TRBV5-1; d_gene: NA; len: 15; CDR3nt: TGCGCCAGCAGCTTGAAGGCGGCTGGGGGCCCGACCCAGTACTTC; CDR3aa: CASSLKAAGGPTQYF
j_gene: TRBJ2-2; abundance: few; v_gene: TRBV20-1; d_gene: TRBD2; len: 16; CDR3nt: TGCAGTGCCCCCTGGACTAGCGGGGTGAACACCGGGGAGCTGTTTTTT; CDR3aa: CSAPWTSGVNTGELFF
j_gene: TRBJ2-1; abundance: few; v_gene: TRBV19; d_gene: TRBD2; len: 15; CDR3nt: TGTGCCAGTAGTACTAGCGGGAGCTTCCCCAATGAGCAGTTCTTC; CDR3aa: CASSTSGSFPNEQFF
j_gene: TRBJ2-7; abundance: few; v_gene: TRBV20-1; d_gene: TRBD2; len: 14; CDR3nt: TGCAGTGCTAGAGTAAGGACTAGCGTCTACGAGCAGTACTTC; CDR3aa: CSARVRTSVYEQYF
j_gene: TRBJ1-1; abundance: NA; v_gene: TRBV12-3/TRBV12-4; d_gene: NA; len: 15; CDR3nt: TGTGCCAGCAGTTTAGAAGGGGGAGTAGGCACTGAAGCTTTCTTT; CDR3aa: CASSLEGGVGTEAFF
j_gene: TRBJ2-3; abundance: few; v_gene: TRBV20-1; d_gene: NA; len: 11; CDR3nt: TGCAGTGCTAGAGAAGCAGATACGCAGTATTTT; CDR3aa: CSAREADTQYF
j_gene: TRBJ2-5; abundance: NA; v_gene: TRBV20-1; d_gene: TRBD2; len: 13; CDR3nt: TGCAGTGCCAGGGGTATAGCGGGAGGCACCCAGTACTTC; CDR3aa: CSARGIAGGTQYF
j_gene: TRBJ2-4; abundance: few; v_gene: TRBV28; d_gene: TRBD2; len: 15; CDR3nt: TGTGCCAGCACTTCTTGGGGGGGGGCCAAAAACATTCAGTACTTC; CDR3aa: CASTSWGGAKNIQYF
j_gene: TRBJ2-1; abundance: NA; v_gene: TRBV5-4; d_gene: TRBD2; len: 14; CDR3nt: TGTGCCAGCAGCTATCCGGGACTAGGGCAGGAGCAGTTCTTC; CDR3aa: CASSYPGLGQEQFF
j_gene: TRBJ2-3; abundance: NA; v_gene: TRBV11-2; d_gene: TRBD2; len: 16; CDR3nt: TGTGCCAGCAGTCCCCTAGCGGGAGGGCCTCCAGATACGCAGTATTTT; CDR3aa: CASSPLAGGPPDTQYF
j_gene: TRBJ2-1; abundance: few; v_gene: TRBV20-1; d_gene: TRBD2; len: 18; CDR3nt: TGCAGTGCTAGGACAAGGGCGACTAGCGGGAGGGGTTACAATGAGCAGTTCTTC; CDR3aa: CSARTRATSGRGYNEQFF
j_gene: TRBJ1-2; abundance: NA; v_gene: TRBV3-1; d_gene: TRBD1; len: 15; CDR3nt: TGTGCCAGCAGCCCACGGGACAGGGGGATCTATGGCTACACCTTC; CDR3aa: CASSPRDRGIYGYTF
j_gene: TRBJ2-1; abundance: few; v_gene: TRBV20-1; d_gene: TRBD2; len: 14; CDR3nt: TGCAGTGCTAGAGATCTAGCGGGAGACAATGAGCAGTTCTTC; CDR3aa: CSARDLAGDNEQFF
j_gene: TRBJ1-1; abundance: NA; v_gene: TRBV6-2/TRBV6-3; d_gene: TRBD1; len: 15; CDR3nt: TGTGCCAGCACCATCGGACAGGGATGGAACACTGAAGCTTTCTTT; CDR3aa: CASTIGQGWNTEAFF
j_gene: TRBJ2-3; abundance: NA; v_gene: TRBV7-8; d_gene: TRBD2; len: 15; CDR3nt: TGTGCCAGCAGCTTAGGTCTAGCGGGAGGTTATACGCAGTATTTT; CDR3aa: CASSLGLAGGYTQYF